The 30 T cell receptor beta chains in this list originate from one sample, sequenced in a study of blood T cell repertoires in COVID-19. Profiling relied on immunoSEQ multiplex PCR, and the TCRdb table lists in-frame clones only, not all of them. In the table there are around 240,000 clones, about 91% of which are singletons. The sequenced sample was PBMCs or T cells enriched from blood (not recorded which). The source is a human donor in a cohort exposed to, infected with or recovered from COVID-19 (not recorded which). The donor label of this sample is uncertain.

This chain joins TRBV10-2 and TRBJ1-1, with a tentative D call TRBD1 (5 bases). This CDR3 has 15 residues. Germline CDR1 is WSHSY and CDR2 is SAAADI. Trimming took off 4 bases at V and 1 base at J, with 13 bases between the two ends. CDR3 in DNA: TGCGCCAGCAGTGGGGGGAGGGGTACGAACACTGAAGCTTTCTTT. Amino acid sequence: CASSGGRGTNTEAFF.

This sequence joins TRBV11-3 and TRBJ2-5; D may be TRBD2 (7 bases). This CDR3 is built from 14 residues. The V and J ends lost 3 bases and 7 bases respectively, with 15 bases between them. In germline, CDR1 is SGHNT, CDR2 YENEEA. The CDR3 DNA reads TGTGCCAGCAGCTTGCGAGGGGGGGCTGGGACCCAGTACTTC. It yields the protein CASSLRGGAGTQYF. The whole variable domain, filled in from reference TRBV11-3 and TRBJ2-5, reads EAGVVQSPRYKIIEKKQPVAFWCNPISGHNTLYWYLQNLGQGPELLIRYENEEAVDDSQLPKDRFSAERLKGVDSTLKIQPAELGDSAVYLCASSLRGGAGTQYFGPGTRLLVL.

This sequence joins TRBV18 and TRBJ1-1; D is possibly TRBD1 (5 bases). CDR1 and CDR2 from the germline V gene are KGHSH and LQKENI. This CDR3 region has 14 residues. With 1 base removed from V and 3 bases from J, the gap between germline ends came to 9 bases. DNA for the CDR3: TGTGCCAGCTCACCACAGCTAGGGGACACTGAAGCTTTCTTT. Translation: CASSPQLGDTEAFF.

The CDR3 loop reads CASSHLSRSSGNTIYF. The CDR3 nucleotides are TGCGCCAGCAGCCATCTGTCCCGGAGCTCTGGAAACACCATATATTTT. The V and J genes are TRBV4-1 and TRBJ1-3; D remains unclear. The ends were cut back, 3 bases at V and 0 bases at J, with 12 bases in the middle. Germline V gives CDR1 MGHRA, CDR2 YSYEKL. The CDR3 consists of 16 residues.

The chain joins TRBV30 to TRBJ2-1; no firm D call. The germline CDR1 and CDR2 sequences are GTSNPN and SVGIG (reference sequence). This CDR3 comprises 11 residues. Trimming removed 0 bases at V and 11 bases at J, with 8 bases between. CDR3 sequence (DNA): TGTGCCTGGAGTGTACCCACTAAGCAGTTCTTC. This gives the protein CAWSVPTKQFF. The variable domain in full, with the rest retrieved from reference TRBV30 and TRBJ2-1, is SQTIHQWPATLVQPVGSPLSLECTVEGTSNPNLYWYRQAAGRGLQLLFYSVGIGQISSEVPQNLSASRPQDRQFILSSKKLLLSDSGFYLCAWSVPTKQFFGPGTRLTVL.

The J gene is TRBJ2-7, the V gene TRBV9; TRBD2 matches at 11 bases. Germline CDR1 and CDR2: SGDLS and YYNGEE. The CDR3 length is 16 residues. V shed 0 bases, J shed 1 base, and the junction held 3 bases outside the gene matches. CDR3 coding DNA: TGTGCCAGCAGCGTAGGGCCTAGCGGGGGGTCCTACGAGCAGTACTTC. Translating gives CASSVGPSGGSYEQYF.

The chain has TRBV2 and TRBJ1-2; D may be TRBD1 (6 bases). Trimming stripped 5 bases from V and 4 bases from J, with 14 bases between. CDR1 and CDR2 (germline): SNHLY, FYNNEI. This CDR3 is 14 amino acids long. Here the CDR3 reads CASSPAGESYGYTF. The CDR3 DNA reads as TGTGCCAGCAGTCCTGCAGGGGAGAGCTATGGCTACACCTTC.

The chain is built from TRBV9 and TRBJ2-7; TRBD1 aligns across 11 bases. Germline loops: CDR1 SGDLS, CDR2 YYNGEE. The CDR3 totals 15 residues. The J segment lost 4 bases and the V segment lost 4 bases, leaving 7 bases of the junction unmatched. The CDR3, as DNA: TGTGCCAGCAGCCCGGACGGACAGGGGGCTTACGAGCAGTACTTC. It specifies CASSPDGQGAYEQYF.

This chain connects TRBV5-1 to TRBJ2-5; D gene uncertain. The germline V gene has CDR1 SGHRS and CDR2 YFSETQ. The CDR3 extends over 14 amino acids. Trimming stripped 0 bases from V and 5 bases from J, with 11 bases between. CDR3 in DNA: TGCGCCAGCAGCTTGGGGGTCCGAGGCGAGACCCAGTACTTC. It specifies CASSLGVRGETQYF.

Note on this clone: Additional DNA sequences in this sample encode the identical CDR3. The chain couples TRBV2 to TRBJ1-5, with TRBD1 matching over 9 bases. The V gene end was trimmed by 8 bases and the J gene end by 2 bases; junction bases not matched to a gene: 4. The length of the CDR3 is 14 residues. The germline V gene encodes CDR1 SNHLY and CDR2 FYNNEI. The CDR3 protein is CASRGQGRNQPQHF. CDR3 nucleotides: TGTGCCAGCCGGGGACAGGGTCGCAATCAGCCCCAGCATTTT.

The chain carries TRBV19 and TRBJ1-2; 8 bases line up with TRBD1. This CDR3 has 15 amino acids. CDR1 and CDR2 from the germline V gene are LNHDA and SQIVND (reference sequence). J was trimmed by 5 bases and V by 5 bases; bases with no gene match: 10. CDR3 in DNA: TGTGCCAGTAGTCGCTACCGGGACAGGAGTTATGGCTACACCTTC. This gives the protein CASSRYRDRSYGYTF.

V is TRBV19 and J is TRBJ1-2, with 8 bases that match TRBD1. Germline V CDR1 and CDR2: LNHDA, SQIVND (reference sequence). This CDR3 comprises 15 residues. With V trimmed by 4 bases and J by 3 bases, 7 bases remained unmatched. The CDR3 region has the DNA TGTGCCAGTAGTACCACCGGGACAGGATACTATGGCTACACCTTC. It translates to CASSTTGTGYYGYTF.

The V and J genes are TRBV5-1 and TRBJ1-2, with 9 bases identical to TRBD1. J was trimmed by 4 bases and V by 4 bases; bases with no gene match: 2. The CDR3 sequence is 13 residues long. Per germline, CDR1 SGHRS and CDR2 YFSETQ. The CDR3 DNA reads TGCGCCAGCAGCCCGGGACAGGGCTATGGCTACACCTTC. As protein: CASSPGQGYGYTF.

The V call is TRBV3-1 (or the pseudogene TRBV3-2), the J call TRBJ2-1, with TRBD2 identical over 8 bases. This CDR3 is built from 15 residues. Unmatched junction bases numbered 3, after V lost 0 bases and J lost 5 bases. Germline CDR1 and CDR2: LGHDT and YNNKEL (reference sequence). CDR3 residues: CASSQEWRGDNEQFF. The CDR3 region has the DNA TGTGCCAGCAGCCAAGAGTGGCGGGGGGACAATGAGCAGTTCTTC.

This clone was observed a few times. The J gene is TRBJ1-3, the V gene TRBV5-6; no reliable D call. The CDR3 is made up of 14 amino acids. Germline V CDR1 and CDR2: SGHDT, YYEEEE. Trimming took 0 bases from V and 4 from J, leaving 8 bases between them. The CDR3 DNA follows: TGTGCCAGCAGCTTGGTGGCAATCGGAAACACCATATATTTT. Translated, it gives CASSLVAIGNTIYF.

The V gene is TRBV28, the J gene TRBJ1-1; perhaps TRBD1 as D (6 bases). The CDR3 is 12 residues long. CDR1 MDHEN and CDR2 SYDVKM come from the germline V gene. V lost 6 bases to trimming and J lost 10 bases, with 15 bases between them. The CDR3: CASSPGTNRAFF. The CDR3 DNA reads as TGTGCCAGCAGCCCCGGGACAAATAGAGCTTTCTTT.

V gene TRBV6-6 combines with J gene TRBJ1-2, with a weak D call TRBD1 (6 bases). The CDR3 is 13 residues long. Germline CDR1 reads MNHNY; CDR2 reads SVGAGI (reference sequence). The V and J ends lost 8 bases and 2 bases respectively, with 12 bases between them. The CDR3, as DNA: TGTGCCAGCGTCCGCGACAGGAACTATGGCTACACCTTC. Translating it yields CASVRDRNYGYTF.

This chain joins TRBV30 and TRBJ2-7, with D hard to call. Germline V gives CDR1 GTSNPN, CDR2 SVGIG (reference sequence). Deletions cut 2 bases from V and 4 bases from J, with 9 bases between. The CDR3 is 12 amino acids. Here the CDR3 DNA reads TGTGCCTGGAGTAGTAGCACATACGAGCAGTACTTC. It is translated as CAWSSSTYEQYF.

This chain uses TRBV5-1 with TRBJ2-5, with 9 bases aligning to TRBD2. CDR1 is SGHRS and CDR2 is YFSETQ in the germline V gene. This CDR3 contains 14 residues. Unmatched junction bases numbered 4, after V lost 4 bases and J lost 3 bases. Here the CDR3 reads CASSPRLAEETQYF. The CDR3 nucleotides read TGCGCCAGCAGCCCCAGACTAGCGGAAGAGACCCAGTACTTC.

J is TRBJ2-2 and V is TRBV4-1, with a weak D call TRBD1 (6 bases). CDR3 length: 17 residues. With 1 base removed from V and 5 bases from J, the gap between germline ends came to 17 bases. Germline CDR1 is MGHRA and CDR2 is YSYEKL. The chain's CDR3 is CASSQVWLAGDTGELFF. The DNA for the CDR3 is TGCGCCAGCAGCCAAGTTTGGTTGGCAGGGGATACCGGGGAGCTGTTTTTT.

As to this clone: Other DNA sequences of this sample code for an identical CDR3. CDR3 in DNA: TGTGCCAGCAGCTTCAGGGGGAGTGAGCAGTTCTTC. It translates to CASSFRGSEQFF. This rearrangement joins TRBV5-4 to TRBJ2-1; 7 bases match TRBD1. Trimming removed 2 bases from V and 9 bases from J; junction bases left unmatched: 2. CDR1 SGHNT and CDR2 YYREEE come from the germline V gene (reference sequence). The CDR3 runs 12 residues.

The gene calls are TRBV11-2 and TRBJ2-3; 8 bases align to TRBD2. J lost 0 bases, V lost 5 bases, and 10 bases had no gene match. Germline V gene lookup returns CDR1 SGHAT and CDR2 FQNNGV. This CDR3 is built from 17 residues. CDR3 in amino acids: CASSPRGGRPSTDTQYF. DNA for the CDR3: TGTGCCAGCAGCCCCCGGGGGGGACGCCCTAGCACAGATACGCAGTATTTT. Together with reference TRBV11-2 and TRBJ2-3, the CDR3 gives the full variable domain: EAGVAQSPRYKIIEKRQSVAFWCNPISGHATLYWYQQILGQGPKLLIQFQNNGVVDDSQLPKDRFSAERLKGVDSTLKIQPAKLEDSAVYLCASSPRGGRPSTDTQYFGPGTRLTVL.

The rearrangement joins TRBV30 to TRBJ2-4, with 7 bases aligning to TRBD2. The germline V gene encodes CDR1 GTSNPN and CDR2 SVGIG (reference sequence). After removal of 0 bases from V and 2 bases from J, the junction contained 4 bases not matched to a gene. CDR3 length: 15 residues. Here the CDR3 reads CAWSVGGLSKNIQYF. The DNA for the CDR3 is TGTGCCTGGAGTGTCGGGGGGTTATCCAAAAACATTCAGTACTTC.

The CDR3 sequence is CASSLRGRKEKTQYF. CDR3 DNA: TGTGCCAGCAGCCTCAGGGGTAGGAAAGAAAAGACCCAGTACTTC. This rearrangement joins TRBV7-9 to TRBJ2-5; weak D call: TRBD1 (6 bases). Germline CDR1 is SEHNR and CDR2 is FQNEAQ (reference sequence). The CDR3 runs to 15 residues. The V gene lost 5 bases and the J gene lost 6 bases, with 19 bases spanning the gap.

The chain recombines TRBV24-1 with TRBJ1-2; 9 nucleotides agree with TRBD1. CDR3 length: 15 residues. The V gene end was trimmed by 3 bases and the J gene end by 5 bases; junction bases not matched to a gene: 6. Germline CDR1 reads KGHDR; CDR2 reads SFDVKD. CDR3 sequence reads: CATSDPGTGPYGYTF. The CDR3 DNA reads TGTGCCACCAGTGATCCCGGGACAGGGCCTTATGGCTACACCTTC.

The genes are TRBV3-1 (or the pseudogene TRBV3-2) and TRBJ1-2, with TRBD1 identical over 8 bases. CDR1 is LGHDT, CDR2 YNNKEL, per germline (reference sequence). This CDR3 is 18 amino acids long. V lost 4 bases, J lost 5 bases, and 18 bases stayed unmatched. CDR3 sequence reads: CASSPHPATGGGPYGYTF. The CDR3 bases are TGTGCCAGCAGCCCCCATCCTGCAACAGGGGGGGGACCATATGGCTACACCTTC.

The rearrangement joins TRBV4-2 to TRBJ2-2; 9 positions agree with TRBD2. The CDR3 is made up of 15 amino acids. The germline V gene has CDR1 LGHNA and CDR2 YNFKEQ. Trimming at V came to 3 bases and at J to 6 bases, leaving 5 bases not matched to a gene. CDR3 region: CASSQMTSGAGELFF. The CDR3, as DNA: TGTGCCAGCAGCCAGATGACTAGCGGCGCCGGGGAGCTGTTTTTT.

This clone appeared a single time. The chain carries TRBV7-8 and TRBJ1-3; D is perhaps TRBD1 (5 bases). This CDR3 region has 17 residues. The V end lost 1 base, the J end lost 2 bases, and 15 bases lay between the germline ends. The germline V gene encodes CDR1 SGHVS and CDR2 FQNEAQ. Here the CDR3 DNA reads TGTGCCAGCAGCTTAGGGAGGGGCGGGGCCGCTGGAAACACCATATATTTT. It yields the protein CASSLGRGGAAGNTIYF.

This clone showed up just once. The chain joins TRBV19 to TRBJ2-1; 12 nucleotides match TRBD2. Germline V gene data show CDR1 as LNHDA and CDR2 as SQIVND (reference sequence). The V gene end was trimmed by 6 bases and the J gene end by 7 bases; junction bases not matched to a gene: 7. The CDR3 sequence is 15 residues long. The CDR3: CASSPTSGGSNEQFF. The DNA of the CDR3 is TGTGCCAGTAGCCCGACTAGCGGGGGTTCAAATGAGCAGTTCTTC. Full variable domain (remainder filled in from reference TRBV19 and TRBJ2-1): DGGITQSPKYLFRKEGQNVTLSCEQNLNHDAMYWYRQDPGQGLRLIYYSQIVNDFQKGDIAEGYSVSREKKESFPLTVTSAQKNPTAFYLCASSPTSGGSNEQFFGPGTRLTVL.

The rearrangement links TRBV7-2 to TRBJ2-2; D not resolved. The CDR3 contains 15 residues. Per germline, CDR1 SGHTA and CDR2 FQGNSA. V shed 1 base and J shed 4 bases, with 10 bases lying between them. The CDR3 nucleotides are TGTGCCAGCAGCTTAGACAGAACCCCCACCGGGGAGCTGTTTTTT. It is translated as CASSLDRTPTGELFF.